This section outlines one TCR beta chain sequence together with its context. Antigen: not known. CDR3 length: 14 residues. V lost 2 bases, J lost 7 bases, and 2 bases stayed unmatched. Germline lookup yields CDR1 MNHEY and CDR2 SMNVEV (reference sequence). The sample belongs to a study of post-analysis software for immune sequencing data. Study-wide background: Recorded disease courses covered relapsing-remitting, secondary progressive and progressive-relapsing multiple sclerosis. Some patients had no subtype annotation. Study-wide results and caveats: F-measure co-clustering was strong for batch-matched samples. Significantly decreased normalized Chao1 diversity was recorded for multiple sclerosis patients relative to controls. The study found TRBV5-6, TRBV5-1 and TRBV20-1 among roughly 5 TRBV segments more frequent in patients than controls.

Unique molecular identifiers were built into the TCR beta cDNA libraries. TCRdb passed the PCR reads through MiXCR, listing each CDR3 protein once. The sample holds under 650,000 distinct CDR3 sequences, around 40% seen once. The sequence was obtained from a girl between 10 and 17 years old with multiple sclerosis. The sample taken for sequencing was blood. The chain recombines TRBV27 with TRBJ2-1, with 10 bases lining up with TRBD2. The CDR3 nucleotides are TGTGCCAGCAGTTTACAAGCGGGAGGGAATGAGCAGTTCTTC. It specifies CASSLQAGGNEQFF.